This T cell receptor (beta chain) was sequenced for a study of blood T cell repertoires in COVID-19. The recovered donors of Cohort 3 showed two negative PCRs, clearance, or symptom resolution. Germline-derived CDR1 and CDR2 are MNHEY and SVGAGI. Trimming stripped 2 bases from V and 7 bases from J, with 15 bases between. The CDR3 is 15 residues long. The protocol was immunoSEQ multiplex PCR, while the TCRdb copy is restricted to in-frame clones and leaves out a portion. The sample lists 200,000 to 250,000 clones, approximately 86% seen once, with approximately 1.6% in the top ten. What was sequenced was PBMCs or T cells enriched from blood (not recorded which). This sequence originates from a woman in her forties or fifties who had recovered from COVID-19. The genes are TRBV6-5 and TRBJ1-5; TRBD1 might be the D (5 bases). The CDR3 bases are TGTGCCAGCAGTTACGAAGGAGGGGAAGGACAGCCCCAGCATTTT. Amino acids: CASSYEGGEGQPQHF.